The 27 T cell receptor beta chains presented below share a single source sample, sequenced in a study of blood T cell repertoires in COVID-19. The data were produced by immunoSEQ multiplex PCR, yet TCRdb's version contains in-frame clones alone and is incomplete. Counted here are fewer than 75,000 clones, around 87% occurring once; the ten biggest clones make up around 7.9%. The sequenced material came from peripheral blood. These receptors originate from a man aged 45 to 65 with active COVID-19.

V gene TRBV30 combines with J gene TRBJ2-4; possibly TRBD2 for D (6 bases). Per germline, CDR1 GTSNPN and CDR2 SVGIG (reference sequence). V was trimmed by 0 bases and J by 9 bases, leaving 9 bases between them. The CDR3 length is 12 residues. CDR3 DNA sequence: TGTGCCTGGAGTGTCCAGGGAGGCATTCAGTACTTC. This encodes CAWSVQGGIQYF.

The chain is built from TRBV27 and TRBJ1-2; 7 bases fit TRBD1. Per germline, CDR1 MNHEY and CDR2 SMNVEV (reference sequence). The CDR3 spans 13 residues. V dropped 6 bases and J dropped 4; count of bases not matched to a gene: 5. The CDR3 loop reads CASRQTGTYGYTF. CDR3 DNA: TGTGCCAGCAGACAGACAGGGACCTATGGCTACACCTTC.

This sequence joins TRBV5-1 and TRBJ2-3; tentatively, D is TRBD1 (6 bases). V shed 4 bases and J shed 3 bases, with 9 bases lying between them. Looked up from germline, CDR1 is SGHRS and CDR2 is YFSETQ. The CDR3 length is 13 residues. CDR3 residues: CASSPGQTDTQYF. DNA for the CDR3: TGCGCCAGCAGCCCCGGACAGACAGATACGCAGTATTTT.

This chain uses TRBV6-1 with TRBJ1-2, with D unresolved. This CDR3 is 16 amino acids long. V was pared by 1 base and J by 4 bases, with 16 bases between. Per germline, CDR1 MNHNS and CDR2 SASEGT. The CDR3 reads CASSEEFFTTTYGYTF. CDR3 in DNA: TGTGCCAGCAGTGAAGAGTTTTTCACTACCACCTATGGCTACACCTTC.

This chain joins TRBV3-1 (or the pseudogene TRBV3-2) and TRBJ2-7, with D maybe TRBD2 (5 bases). CDR1 is LGHDT, CDR2 YNNKEL, per germline (reference sequence). Trimming removed 1 base at V and 2 bases at J, with 9 bases between. This CDR3 spans 14 amino acids. The CDR3 is CASSQGVLAYEQYF. The CDR3 DNA reads as TGTGCCAGCAGCCAAGGGGTACTAGCCTACGAGCAGTACTTC.

This rearrangement joins TRBV11-2 to TRBJ2-6; D ambiguous. The CDR3 has 15 amino acids. The germline V and J ends were trimmed by 1 base and 4 bases, with 8 bases remaining between them. CDR1 and CDR2 (germline): SGHAT, FQNNGV. The CDR3 spells CASSLAVSGANVLTF. In DNA, the CDR3 is TGTGCCAGCAGCTTAGCAGTTTCGGGGGCCAACGTCCTGACTTTC.

The chain employs TRBV5-6 and TRBJ1-6; tentative D call: TRBD1 (6 bases). This CDR3 has 16 residues. Trimming took 4 bases from V and 5 from J, leaving 16 bases between them. Germline loops: CDR1 SGHDT, CDR2 YYEEEE. The CDR3 DNA reads TGTGCCAGCAGCCCGGGGGGGGCCCTCCATAATTCACCCCTCCACTTT. Translating it yields CASSPGGALHNSPLHF. The whole variable domain, remainder taken from reference TRBV5-6 and TRBJ1-6, is DAGVTQSPTHLIKTRGQQVTLRCSPKSGHDTVSWYQQALGQGPQFIFQYYEEEERQRGNFPDRFSGHQFPNYSSELNVNALLLGDSALYLCASSPGGALHNSPLHFGNGTRLTVT.

The genes are TRBV5-4 and TRBJ2-1; 12 nucleotides align to TRBD2. Germline CDR1 SGHNT, CDR2 YYREEE (reference sequence). Trimming cost V 1 base and J 7 bases; bases outside gene matches: 9. This CDR3 spans 17 amino acids. The CDR3, as DNA: TGTGCCAGCAGCTTGCCTAGCGGGGGGGCGGTTCGGAATGAGCAGTTCTTC. It encodes CASSLPSGGAVRNEQFF.

J is TRBJ2-1 and V is TRBV5-1; 10 bases agree with TRBD2. The CDR3 extends over 16 amino acids. The germline CDR1 and CDR2 sequences are SGHRS and YFSETQ. V gave up 4 bases and J gave up 6 bases; unmatched junction bases: 10. The CDR3 reads CASSPDPGLAFNEQFF. In DNA, the CDR3 is TGCGCCAGCAGCCCCGACCCGGGACTAGCGTTCAATGAGCAGTTCTTC.

The gene calls are TRBV4-3 and TRBJ2-1, with TRBD1 matching 9 bases. The ends lost 3 bases at V and 4 bases at J; junction bases unmatched: 1. The CDR3 runs to 14 residues. Germline V CDR1 and CDR2: LGHNA, YSLEER. CDR3 coding DNA: TGCGCCAGCAGCCAGGGACAGGGATACAATGAGCAGTTCTTC. It translates to CASSQGQGYNEQFF.

The rearrangement links TRBV29-1 to TRBJ2-3; unclear D gene. V dropped 3 bases and J dropped 4 bases, with 2 bases sitting between them. CDR1 and CDR2 from the germline V gene are SQVTM and ANQGSEA. The CDR3 is made up of 10 amino acids. In DNA form, the CDR3 reads TGCAGCGTTGACTCAGATACGCAGTATTTT. This codes for CSVDSDTQYF.

The chain combines TRBV27 with TRBJ2-1; 9 bases are shared with TRBD2. The germline V gene has CDR1 MNHEY and CDR2 SMNVEV (reference sequence). The CDR3 has 15 residues. The junction had 10 bases not matched to a gene; V was cut back by 6 bases and J by 7 bases. This CDR3 is CASSSGTSRGNEQFF. The CDR3 DNA is TGTGCCAGCAGCTCCGGGACTAGCCGAGGGAATGAGCAGTTCTTC.

V and J are TRBV5-4 and TRBJ2-5; D remains unclear. Trimming cost V 6 bases and J 0 bases, with 12 bases left between them. The CDR3 loop spans 14 amino acids. Germline loops: CDR1 SGHNT, CDR2 YYREEE (reference sequence). The CDR3 here is CASTSGKNQETQYF. Here the CDR3 DNA reads TGTGCCAGCACCTCGGGTAAAAACCAAGAGACCCAGTACTTC.

This chain links TRBV5-1 with TRBJ1-2; D call uncertain. The germline gives CDR1 SGHRS, CDR2 YFSETQ. V was shortened by 0 bases and J by 1 base, with 7 bases between the two germline ends. The CDR3 sequence is 14 residues long. The CDR3 coding sequence is TGCGCCAGCAGCTTGGCCGGGATTAACTATGGCTACACCTTC. Residues: CASSLAGINYGYTF.

This clone appeared a single time. The chain uses TRBV5-1 and TRBJ1-6; 9 bases are a match to TRBD1. CDR3 length equals 18 residues. CDR1 is SGHRS, CDR2 YFSETQ, per germline. Trimming cost V 4 bases and J 4 bases; bases outside gene matches: 12. The CDR3 sequence is CASSAGITGGYYNSPLHF. As DNA, the CDR3 is TGCGCCAGCAGCGCGGGTATTACAGGGGGCTATTATAATTCACCCCTCCACTTT.

The chain is built from TRBV28 and TRBJ2-7, with TRBD1 identical over 8 bases. The V and J ends lost 5 bases and 2 bases, in that order; junction bases with no gene match: 5. This CDR3 has 14 amino acids. Germline CDR1 and CDR2: MDHEN and SYDVKM. Here the CDR3 DNA reads TGTGCCAGCAGTGACAGGGGTCTTACCTACGAGCAGTACTTC. Protein sequence: CASSDRGLTYEQYF.

V gene TRBV30 combines with J gene TRBJ2-6, with TRBD1 matching 11 bases. Germline V gives CDR1 GTSNPN, CDR2 SVGIG (reference sequence). CDR3 length equals 16 residues. J gave up 4 bases and V 3 bases, and 5 bases lay outside the gene matches. CDR3 amino acids: CAWSGQGASGANVLTF. CDR3 nucleotide sequence: TGTGCCTGGAGCGGACAGGGGGCGTCGGGGGCCAACGTCCTGACTTTC.

The V call is TRBV5-1, the J call TRBJ1-1; no clear D gene. The length of the CDR3 is 13 residues. V lost 0 bases and J 6 bases, leaving 9 bases between the germline ends. Germline CDR1 reads SGHRS; CDR2 reads YFSETQ. This chain's CDR3 is CASSLDGAAEAFF. Here the CDR3 DNA reads TGCGCCAGCAGCTTGGACGGTGCCGCTGAAGCTTTCTTT.

The chain combines TRBV7-2 with TRBJ1-1; 8 nucleotides agree with TRBD1. The J segment lost 7 bases and the V segment lost 0 bases, leaving 7 bases of the junction unmatched. The germline V gene encodes CDR1 SGHTA and CDR2 FQGNSA. The CDR3 is 15 residues long. Here the CDR3 DNA reads TGTGCCAGCAGCTTAGCGCGGACAGGGAAGGGTGAAGCTTTCTTT. It is translated as CASSLARTGKGEAFF.

This clone was picked up a small number of times. The chain uses TRBV5-1 and TRBJ1-5, with 10 nucleotides matching TRBD1. The CDR3 consists of 15 residues. Germline V gene data show CDR1 as SGHRS and CDR2 as YFSETQ. The J segment lost 4 bases and the V segment lost 0 bases, leaving 1 base of the junction unmatched. The CDR3 here is CASSLGQGANQPQHF. CDR3 in DNA: TGCGCCAGCAGCTTGGGACAGGGGGCGAATCAGCCCCAGCATTTT.

The chain recombines TRBV3-1 (or the pseudogene TRBV3-2) with TRBJ1-6; TRBD1 agrees at 9 bases. The germline gives CDR1 LGHDT, CDR2 YNNKEL (reference sequence). This CDR3 has 15 amino acids. Unmatched junction bases numbered 4, after V lost 2 bases and J lost 8 bases. The CDR3, as DNA: TGTGCCAGCAGCCAAACCGGGACAGGGCATTCACCCCTCCACTTT. Its translation is CASSQTGTGHSPLHF.

The rearrangement joins TRBV5-1 to TRBJ2-3; 7 bases line up with TRBD1. After removal of 0 bases from V and 2 bases from J, the junction contained 3 bases not matched to a gene. The length of the CDR3 is 15 residues. From germline, CDR1 is SGHRS and CDR2 YFSETQ. In DNA, the CDR3 is TGCGCCAGCAGCTTGGGGACAGGACCCACAGATACGCAGTATTTT. This sequence encodes CASSLGTGPTDTQYF. Together with reference TRBV5-1 and TRBJ2-3, the CDR3 gives the full variable domain: KAGVTQTPRYLIKTRGQQVTLSCSPISGHRSVSWYQQTPGQGLQFLFEYFSETQRNKGNFPGRFSGRQFSNSRSEMNVSTLELGDSALYLCASSLGTGPTDTQYFGPGTRLTVL.

This chain links TRBV3-1 (or the pseudogene TRBV3-2) with TRBJ1-1; 10 bases line up with TRBD1. This CDR3 is built from 18 residues. Unmatched junction bases numbered 15, after V lost 7 bases and J lost 1 base. Germline-derived CDR1 and CDR2 are LGHDT and YNNKEL (reference sequence). The CDR3 DNA reads as TGTGCCAGCATGTGCCGCAAAAAGGGACAGGGGTCGAACACTGAAGCTTTCTTT. It translates to CASMCRKKGQGSNTEAFF.

The rearrangement links TRBV30 to TRBJ2-7, with 8 bases matching TRBD1. The ends lost 0 bases at V and 6 bases at J; junction bases unmatched: 4. This CDR3 is built from 13 residues. Germline CDR1 reads GTSNPN; CDR2 reads SVGIG (reference sequence). CDR3 in amino acids: CAWSVGQVSEQYF. The CDR3, as DNA: TGTGCCTGGAGTGTGGGACAGGTGTCCGAGCAGTACTTC.

The chain couples TRBV6-2 or TRBV6-3 to TRBJ2-1, with D unclear. CDR1 MNHEY and CDR2 SVGEGT come from the germline V gene. The CDR3 length is 12 residues. V lost 0 bases, J lost 6 bases, and 3 bases lay in between. For the CDR3, the DNA is TGTGCCAGCAGTTACTCGCGCAATGAGCAGTTCTTC. Protein: CASSYSRNEQFF.

The DNA of the CDR3 is TGCAGCGTTGAAGGTGCTGGGCCCTATGGCTACACCTTC. It encodes CSVEGAGPYGYTF. V and J are TRBV29-1 and TRBJ1-2; D remains ambiguous. Germline CDR1 and CDR2: SQVTM and ANQGSEA. CDR3 length: 13 amino acids. Trimming pared 1 base from V and 4 bases from J, leaving 10 bases between.

The chain joins TRBV30 to TRBJ2-3; tentatively, D is TRBD1 (7 bases). The V end was cut by 3 bases, the J end by 2 bases, with 18 bases between. The germline gives CDR1 GTSNPN, CDR2 SVGIG (reference sequence). The CDR3 length is 16 residues. The chain's CDR3 is CAWSVPQGGTTDTQYF. In DNA form, the CDR3 reads TGTGCCTGGAGCGTCCCCCAGGGGGGAACCACAGATACGCAGTATTTT.